The 2 T cell receptor beta chains below all came from one sample that was sequenced in a study of early T cells in non-severe SARS-CoV-2 infection. TCRdb re-derived calls from the 5' RACE reads in MiXCR, one entry per CDR3 protein. The data show approximately 60,000 distinct CDR3 sequences, with 10% to 15% seen just once and 2.5% to 3% held by the top ten. The material sequenced was whole blood. The receptors were gathered from an adult who was a healthcare worker with PCR-confirmed SARS-CoV-2 infection or an uninfected control (not recorded which).

This clonotype was counted many times. The V and J genes are TRBV4-2 and TRBJ1-3, with 10 bases that match TRBD1. The germline V gene has CDR1 LGHNA and CDR2 YNFKEQ. CDR3 length: 17 amino acids. The V gene end was trimmed by 2 bases and the J gene end by 2 bases; junction bases not matched to a gene: 6. DNA for the CDR3: TGTGCCAGCAGCCAACCTTGGGACAGGGGCCCTGGAAACACCATATATTTT. Protein: CASSQPWDRGPGNTIYF.

This clonotype has ten or more counts. This chain links TRBV5-1 with TRBJ2-3, with 7 positions matching TRBD1. This CDR3 is built from 15 residues. Trimming cost V 0 bases and J 4 bases; bases outside gene matches: 5. The V gene's germline CDR1 is SGHRS and CDR2 YFSETQ. The CDR3 protein is CASSLVGQAPDTQYF. In DNA form, the CDR3 reads TGCGCCAGCAGCTTGGTTGGACAGGCCCCAGATACGCAGTATTTT.